Presented here are 12 T cell receptor beta chains from one specimen sequenced in a study of T cell responses to AZD1222 COVID-19 vaccine. Assay: immunoSEQ multiplex PCR; the TCRdb copy retains only in-frame clones and omits some. The table lists approximately 180,000 clones, around nine tenths of them singletons. The specimen was peripheral blood, collected on day 0 of AZD1222 vaccination. The receptor source for this set is an adult in good health.

In nucleotides, the CDR3 is TGTGCCAGTAGTCAGGGTCCTGATGAGTACTTC. Amino acids: CASSQGPDEYF. V and J are TRBV19 and TRBJ2-7, with a possible D match to TRBD1 (5 bases). The germline V gene encodes CDR1 LNHDA and CDR2 SQIVND (reference sequence). Between the trimmed V and J ends, which lost 5 bases and 11 bases, there was a span of 13 bases. The CDR3 runs to 11 residues.

The CDR3 reads CASSEGWGTEAFF. CDR3 DNA: TGTGCCAGCAGTGAGGGCTGGGGCACTGAAGCTTTCTTT. V usage is TRBV12-3 or TRBV12-4 and J usage is TRBJ1-1; D not resolved. This CDR3 is 13 amino acids long. Trimming took off 5 bases at V and 4 bases at J, with 11 bases between the two ends.

The chain carries TRBV7-9 and TRBJ2-7; D remains unclear. V gave up 0 bases and J gave up 3 bases, with 6 bases separating them. The CDR3 spans 13 residues. CDR1 is SEHNR and CDR2 is FQNEAQ in the germline V gene (reference sequence). The CDR3 DNA reads as TGTGCCAGCAGCTTAGCAGGGCTCTACGAGCAGTACTTC. This translates into CASSLAGLYEQYF.

V and J are TRBV7-9 and TRBJ2-7; D may be TRBD2 (5 bases). Trimming left V 5 bases short and J 4 bases short, with 12 bases between. From germline, CDR1 is SEHNR and CDR2 FQNEAQ (reference sequence). This CDR3 has 13 residues. CDR3: CASSKSGIYEQYF. The CDR3 DNA is TGTGCCAGCAGCAAAAGCGGCATTTACGAGCAGTACTTC.

This sequence joins TRBV7-9 and TRBJ2-7; D perhaps matches TRBD1 (5 bases). The CDR3 has 13 amino acids. Trimming shortened V by 1 base and J by 5 bases, and 9 bases separated the two germline ends. CDR1 SEHNR and CDR2 FQNEAQ come from the germline V gene (reference sequence). The CDR3 spells CASSLGGGDEQYF. DNA of the CDR3: TGTGCCAGCAGCTTAGGGGGCGGAGACGAGCAGTACTTC. The full variable domain, rest sourced from reference TRBV7-9 and TRBJ2-7, is DTGVSQNPRHKITKRGQNVTFRCDPISEHNRLYWYRQTLGQGPEFLTYFQNEAQLEKSRLLSDRFSAERPKGSFSTLEIQRTEQGDSAMYLCASSLGGGDEQYFGPGTRLTVT.

The rearrangement links TRBV7-2 to TRBJ1-4; D is ambiguous. V was clipped by 5 bases and J by 3 bases, with 10 bases between them. Germline V gene data show CDR1 as SGHTA and CDR2 as FQGNSA. There are 14 residues in the CDR3. As DNA, the CDR3 is TGTGCCAGCAGCCCCTCCCCCGCTAATGAAAAACTGTTTTTT. Protein sequence: CASSPSPANEKLFF. The variable domain in full, completed from reference TRBV7-2 and TRBJ1-4, reads GAGVSQSPSNKVTEKGKDVELRCDPISGHTALYWYRQSLGQGLEFLIYFQGNSAPDKSGLPSDRFSAERTGGSVSTLTIQRTQQEDSAVYLCASSPSPANEKLFFGSGTQLSVL.

The V gene is TRBV5-6, the J gene TRBJ2-7; 8 bases align to TRBD1. The CDR3 extends over 14 amino acids. Trimming removed 5 bases from V and 2 bases from J; junction bases left unmatched: 6. CDR1 SGHDT and CDR2 YYEEEE come from the germline V gene. The CDR3 spells CASRTGQAPYEQYF. The CDR3, as DNA: TGTGCCAGCAGAACGGGACAGGCGCCCTACGAGCAGTACTTC.

The chain is built from TRBV19 and TRBJ1-6, with TRBD1 matching 7 bases. J gave up 0 bases and V 6 bases, and 11 bases lay outside the gene matches. CDR3 length equals 18 residues. Germline V CDR1 and CDR2: LNHDA, SQIVND (reference sequence). This CDR3 is CASSPPVTGVSYNSPLHF. In DNA form, the CDR3 reads TGTGCCAGTAGCCCTCCGGTAACAGGGGTCTCCTATAATTCACCCCTCCACTTT.

This sequence joins TRBV6-2 or TRBV6-3 and TRBJ2-7; 8 bases map to TRBD2. The CDR3 is 18 amino acids. Germline assignment: CDR1 MNHEY and CDR2 SVGEGT. J gave up 3 bases and V 5 bases, and 18 bases lay outside the gene matches. The CDR3 DNA reads TGTGCCAGCAGTCCGGACCGAAGCGGACTAGCAGGTTTCTACGAGCAGTACTTC. Translated, it gives CASSPDRSGLAGFYEQYF.

This clone has just one count. This chain uses TRBV7-7 with TRBJ2-5, with TRBD1 matching 7 bases. This CDR3 is built from 15 residues. CDR1 is SSHAT, CDR2 FNYEAQ, per germline (reference sequence). The V segment lost 5 bases and the J segment 5 bases; nucleotides outside the gene matches: 11. The CDR3: CASSTTGVSGETQYF. The CDR3 coding sequence is TGTGCCAGCAGCACAACAGGGGTATCGGGCGAGACCCAGTACTTC.

The gene calls are TRBV6-5 and TRBJ2-7, with D perhaps being TRBD1 or TRBD2 (5 bases each). Looked up from germline, CDR1 is MNHEY and CDR2 is SVGAGI. The CDR3 totals 13 residues. With 10 bases removed from V and 2 bases from J, the gap between germline ends came to 15 bases. CDR3 sequence (DNA): TGTGCCACCTCCGGGACGGGGACCTACGAGCAGTACTTC. It codes for CATSGTGTYEQYF.

The rearrangement joins TRBV15 to TRBJ2-3, with D possibly matching TRBD2 (6 bases). This CDR3 has 18 amino acids. The germline gives CDR1 LNHNV, CDR2 YYDKDF (reference sequence). The V and J ends lost 4 bases and 5 bases respectively, with 25 bases between them. The CDR3 region is CATSTYPLGGASRDTQYF. CDR3 bases: TGTGCCACCAGCACCTACCCCCTAGGCGGGGCCTCGAGAGATACGCAGTATTTT.